Listed here are 16 T cell receptor beta chains from one sample, sequenced in a study of T cell repertoires in cytomegalovirus infection. TCRdb re-derived calls from the reads in MiXCR, one entry per CDR3 protein. The sample contains over 150,000 distinct CDR3 sequences, approximately 18% of which appear only once. Sequenced input: CD8+ T cells from PBMCs. The receptors derive from a human donor in good health (CMV status not recorded). Some clones in this sample may be carry-over from other donors' samples.

This clonotype was picked up many times. The chain uses TRBV7-2 and TRBJ2-1, with no clear D. Deletions cut 1 base from V and 5 bases from J, with 12 bases between. Germline CDR1 SGHTA, CDR2 FQGNSA. This CDR3 is built from 15 residues. CDR3 loop: CASSLDPSVHNEQFF. The CDR3 nucleotides are TGTGCCAGCAGCTTAGATCCGAGTGTGCACAATGAGCAGTTCTTC.

A single count supports this clonotype. V is TRBV7-8 and J is TRBJ1-6; D unclear. The V gene's germline CDR1 is SGHVS and CDR2 FQNEAQ. The CDR3 is 18 amino acids. The germline V and J ends were trimmed by 6 bases and 0 bases, with 18 bases remaining between them. The CDR3 DNA follows: TGTGCCAGCAGGGTCGGGCCCCAAACGAGCTCCTATAATTCACCCCTCCACTTT. It is translated as CASRVGPQTSSYNSPLHF.

The chain recombines TRBV11-1 with TRBJ2-3; a weak D match, TRBD1 (5 bases). CDR3 length: 15 residues. V dropped 7 bases and J dropped 0 bases, with 14 bases sitting between them. From germline, CDR1 is SGHAT and CDR2 FQDESV (reference sequence). This CDR3 is CASTNGRGSTDTQYF. Here the CDR3 DNA reads TGTGCCAGCACCAACGGAAGGGGTAGCACAGATACGCAGTATTTT.

J is TRBJ1-2 and V is TRBV29-1; D is unresolved. V shed 7 bases and J shed 8 bases, with 14 bases lying between them. Germline V gene lookup returns CDR1 SQVTM and CDR2 ANQGSEA. This CDR3 is 11 amino acids long. CDR3 sequence: CSDDRIGGYTF. The CDR3 DNA is TGCAGCGACGACCGTATCGGCGGCTACACCTTC.

V is TRBV27 and J is TRBJ2-1; 11 nucleotides align to TRBD2. Germline trimming cut 1 base from V and 2 bases from J; bases unmatched to any gene: 1. The CDR3 loop spans 16 amino acids. Per germline, CDR1 MNHEY and CDR2 SMNVEV (reference sequence). The CDR3 is CASSLYSGGAYNEQFF. CDR3 nucleotides: TGTGCCAGCAGTTTATATAGCGGGGGGGCCTACAATGAGCAGTTCTTC.

This clonotype was counted a few times. The genes are TRBV7-2 and TRBJ2-1, with 11 bases aligning to TRBD1. The CDR3 covers 14 residues. Germline V CDR1 and CDR2: SGHTA, FQGNSA. The V gene end was trimmed by 5 bases and the J gene end by 7 bases; junction bases not matched to a gene: 4. The CDR3: CASSIGQGANEQFF. CDR3 DNA sequence: TGTGCCAGCAGCATTGGACAGGGGGCGAATGAGCAGTTCTTC.

The chain carries TRBV6-2 or TRBV6-3 and TRBJ2-2; D call uncertain. V shed 6 bases and J shed 1 base, with 18 bases lying between them. The CDR3 extends over 17 amino acids. Germline assignment: CDR1 MNHEY and CDR2 SVGEGT. The CDR3 region has the DNA TGTGCCAGCAGCCAAGGGTCTGCGGATTGGAACACCGGGGAGCTGTTTTTT. Translation gives CASSQGSADWNTGELFF.

The V call is TRBV6-2 or TRBV6-3, the J call TRBJ2-7; TRBD2 aligns across 7 bases. The CDR3 runs 12 residues. CDR1 and CDR2 (germline): MNHEY, SVGEGT. J was trimmed by 4 bases and V by 7 bases; bases with no gene match: 4. CDR3 in amino acids: CASTHGGYEQYF. CDR3 nucleotide sequence: TGTGCCAGCACCCACGGGGGGTACGAGCAGTACTTC.

The chain employs TRBV10-3 and TRBJ2-1, with D possibly TRBD1 on 9 matching bases. Germline CDR1 is ENHRY and CDR2 is SYGVKD. The CDR3 extends over 15 amino acids. Trimming removed 8 bases from V and 6 bases from J, with 20 bases in between. CDR3 region: CAIPGGDRDPNEQFF. The DNA of the CDR3 is TGTGCCATCCCCGGGGGGGACAGGGATCCCAATGAGCAGTTCTTC.

The chain links TRBV4-2 to TRBJ2-1, with D hard to call. The CDR3 covers 15 residues. The V gene lost 0 bases and the J gene lost 4 bases, with 10 bases spanning the gap. CDR1 and CDR2 from the germline V gene are LGHNA and YNFKEQ. Written as DNA, the CDR3 is TGTGCCAGCAGCCAAGAGTTAGCCTCTTACAATGAGCAGTTCTTC. Its protein product is CASSQELASYNEQFF.

This clonotype was counted a few times. The rearrangement links TRBV7-8 to TRBJ2-7; tentative D call: TRBD1 (6 bases). CDR3 size: 16 residues. CDR1 SGHVS and CDR2 FQNEAQ come from the germline V gene. Deletions cut 8 bases from V and 4 bases from J, with 24 bases between. The CDR3 region has the DNA TGTGCCAGCGTGGGTCCTCACAGGGATGGAAGATACGAGCAGTACTTC. Its translation: CASVGPHRDGRYEQYF.

A few counts support this clonotype. The chain uses TRBV7-8 and TRBJ2-5, with 10 bases lining up with TRBD2. CDR3 length: 17 residues. V shed 2 bases, J shed 4 bases, and the junction held 10 bases outside the gene matches. CDR1 is SGHVS and CDR2 is FQNEAQ in the germline V gene. DNA for the CDR3: TGTGCCAGCAGCTTACAGCGGGGGGGAATAGGGCGAGAGACCCAGTACTTC. Translation: CASSLQRGGIGRETQYF.

This clonotype was observed a few times. The chain couples TRBV29-1 to TRBJ1-1; no clear D gene. Trimming removed 7 bases at V and 0 bases at J, with 9 bases between. Germline loops: CDR1 SQVTM, CDR2 ANQGSEA. The CDR3 is 12 amino acids. CDR3 DNA sequence: TGCAGCGCCAGGCGGATGAACACTGAAGCTTTCTTT. Protein sequence: CSARRMNTEAFF.

This clonotype was observed a few times. The CDR3, as DNA: TGTGCCAGCAGTTACTCCTGGACAGGGTCATACGAGCAGTACTTC. It codes for CASSYSWTGSYEQYF. V is TRBV6-2 or TRBV6-3 and J is TRBJ2-7; 8 nucleotides align to TRBD1. Germline CDR1 and CDR2: MNHEY and SVGEGT. This CDR3 contains 15 residues. J lost 4 bases, V lost 0 bases, and 5 bases had no gene match.

The V call is TRBV7-6, the J call TRBJ1-1; D perhaps matches TRBD1 (5 bases). Trimming cost V 3 bases and J 7 bases, with 18 bases left between them. From germline, CDR1 is SGHVS and CDR2 FNYEAQ. There are 15 residues in the CDR3. The CDR3 spells CASSFQVGAGGEAFF. In DNA, the CDR3 is TGTGCCAGCAGCTTTCAAGTCGGGGCGGGTGGTGAAGCTTTCTTT.

This clonotype was counted at least ten times. The chain has TRBV7-8 and TRBJ2-7, with a weak D call TRBD1 (5 bases). Germline loops: CDR1 SGHVS, CDR2 FQNEAQ. CDR3 size: 12 residues. V was shortened by 6 bases and J by 5 bases, with 11 bases between the two germline ends. The CDR3 DNA reads as TGTGCCAGCAGTCTAGAAGGGGACGAGCAGTACTTC. This sequence encodes CASSLEGDEQYF.